These 7 T cell receptor beta chains were all obtained from the same sample, sequenced in a study of breast tumors, draining lymph nodes, adjacent tissues. Samples came from axillary lymph nodes draining the breast cancer. MiXCR was run by TCRdb on the multiplex PCR reads, yielding one entry per CDR3 protein. The table shows 150,000 to 250,000 distinct CDR3 sequences, with over 25% occurring only once. The specimen sequenced was axillary lymph node tissue. The source of these receptors is a female donor with breast cancer. Some clones in this sample may be carry-over from other donors' samples.

This clonotype was seen many times. The gene calls are TRBV5-4 and TRBJ2-7, with 9 bases fitting TRBD1. This CDR3 contains 13 residues. With V trimmed by 4 bases and J by 4 bases, 3 bases remained unmatched. Germline CDR1 reads SGHNT; CDR2 reads YYREEE (reference sequence). CDR3 residues: CASSTGQGYEQYF. The CDR3 DNA is TGTGCCAGCAGCACCGGACAGGGGTACGAGCAGTACTTC.

The V call is TRBV20-1, the J call TRBJ1-4; the D gene is possibly TRBD1 (6 bases). The V gene lost 6 bases and the J gene lost 6 bases, with 14 bases spanning the gap. This CDR3 has 13 residues. The germline gives CDR1 DFQATT, CDR2 SNEGSKA (reference sequence). CDR3 amino acids: CSAYRGQDEKLFF. CDR3 nucleotides: TGCAGTGCCTATAGGGGACAAGATGAAAAACTGTTTTTT.

The rearrangement uses TRBV4-1 and TRBJ2-6; perhaps TRBD1 as D (5 bases). Germline V lookup: CDR1 MGHRA, CDR2 YSYEKL. CDR3 length equals 16 residues. V was trimmed by 0 bases and J by 4 bases, leaving 10 bases between them. Here the CDR3 reads CASSQDLWTGANVLTF. As DNA, the CDR3 is TGCGCCAGCAGCCAAGATCTGTGGACAGGGGCCAACGTCCTGACTTTC.

J is TRBJ2-5 and V is TRBV9; D is possibly TRBD1 or TRBD2 (5 bases each). This CDR3 is 14 amino acids long. V lost 4 bases and J lost 5, with 15 bases in between. In germline, CDR1 is SGDLS, CDR2 YYNGEE. CDR3 region: CASSSGTHGETQYF. The CDR3 DNA is TGTGCCAGCAGCTCAGGGACCCATGGGGAGACCCAGTACTTC.

This clonotype was counted ten times or more. The chain is built from TRBV7-6 and TRBJ1-4; D might be TRBD1 (6 bases). Germline V gene lookup returns CDR1 SGHVS and CDR2 FNYEAQ. This CDR3 region has 15 residues. Trimming pared 5 bases from V and 5 bases from J, leaving 15 bases between. CDR3 region: CASSAQGRRNEKLFF. CDR3 coding DNA: TGTGCCAGCAGCGCCCAGGGGAGGAGGAATGAAAAACTGTTTTTT.

The V and J genes are TRBV10-1 and TRBJ2-3, with D perhaps matching TRBD1 (5 bases). Germline V lookup: CDR1 WNHNN, CDR2 SYGVQD (reference sequence). This CDR3 contains 13 residues. With 5 bases removed from V and 2 bases from J, the gap between germline ends came to 8 bases. CDR3 sequence: CASSLDITDTQYF. The CDR3 coding sequence is TGCGCCAGCAGTTTGGACATCACAGATACGCAGTATTTT.

This clonotype occurred many times. Relative to the germline gene, one junction end is altered; a read error may explain this. The J gene is TRBJ2-1, the V gene TRBV7-7, with 7 bases aligning to TRBD2. From germline, CDR1 is SSHAT and CDR2 FNYEAQ (reference sequence). The CDR3 has 13 amino acids. CDR3 nucleotides: TGTGCTAGCAGCTTAGCTTGGGGGGGTGAGCAGTTCTTC. Amino acids: CASSLAWGGEQFF.